This TCR beta chain was retrieved from a study of T cell changes during pregnancy in multiple sclerosis. This CDR3 spans 15 amino acids. The V gene's germline CDR1 is KGHSH and CDR2 LQKENI. V dropped 3 bases and J dropped 2 bases, with 14 bases sitting between them. TCRdb keeps only in-frame clones here, not all; method: immunoSEQ multiplex PCR. The sample lists 40,000 to 50,000 clones; roughly 91% were seen once. This chain links TRBV18 with TRBJ2-7; D is perhaps TRBD1 (6 bases). The sequences come from CD4+ T cells from peripheral blood mononuclear cells, collected in the third trimester of pregnancy. The sequence was collected from a female donor with multiple sclerosis, enrolled in a pregnancy study. The CDR3 loop is CASSPGRDTAYEQYF. CDR3 DNA: TGTGCCAGCTCACCTGGTCGGGACACCGCCTACGAGCAGTACTTC.